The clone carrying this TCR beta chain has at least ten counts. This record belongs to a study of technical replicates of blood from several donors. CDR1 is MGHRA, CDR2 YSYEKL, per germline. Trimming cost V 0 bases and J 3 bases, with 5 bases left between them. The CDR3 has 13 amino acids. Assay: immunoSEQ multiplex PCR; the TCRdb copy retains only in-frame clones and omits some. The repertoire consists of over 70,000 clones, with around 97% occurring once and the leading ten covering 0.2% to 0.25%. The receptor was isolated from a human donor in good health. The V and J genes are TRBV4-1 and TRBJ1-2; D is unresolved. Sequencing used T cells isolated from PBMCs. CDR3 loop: CASSQDRDYGYTF. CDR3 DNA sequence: TGCGCCAGCAGCCAAGATCGTGACTATGGCTACACCTTC.